These 28 T cell receptor beta chains were all obtained from the same sample, sequenced in a study of blood T cell repertoires in COVID-19. TCRdb's copy holds only in-frame clones and misses some; the assay was immunoSEQ multiplex PCR. The sample holds under 200,000 clones, roughly 85% seen once. Sequenced material: peripheral blood. All receptors come from a woman aged 80 or older with acute or convalescent COVID-19.

The sample holds one count of this clone. V is TRBV29-1 and J is TRBJ2-1; 8 nucleotides agree with TRBD2. Germline V gives CDR1 SQVTM, CDR2 ANQGSEA. The CDR3 consists of 15 residues. Trimming at V came to 4 bases and at J to 3 bases, leaving 8 bases not matched to a gene. CDR3 protein: CSVVRFGRVYNEQFF. The CDR3 nucleotides read TGCAGCGTTGTAAGGTTCGGGAGGGTCTACAATGAGCAGTTCTTC.

This chain connects TRBV20-1 to TRBJ2-5; weak D call: TRBD2 (5 bases). This CDR3 is 16 amino acids long. Trimming cost V 3 bases and J 1 base, with 18 bases left between them. Germline V gene sequence: CDR1 DFQATT, CDR2 SNEGSKA (reference sequence). Here the CDR3 DNA reads TGCAGTGCTAGTGAGGCAGGAAGACTACCCCAAGAGACCCAGTACTTC. It translates to CSASEAGRLPQETQYF.

V is TRBV6-2 or TRBV6-3 and J is TRBJ1-5; D is undetermined. Germline V gives CDR1 MNHEY, CDR2 SVGEGT. Trimming removed 4 bases from V and 6 bases from J, with 10 bases in between. The CDR3 consists of 13 residues. CDR3 protein: CASSLPPSQPQHF. For the CDR3, the DNA is TGTGCCAGCAGTTTACCCCCTAGTCAGCCCCAGCATTTT.

The J gene is TRBJ1-1, the V gene TRBV9, with D possibly TRBD1 on 6 matching bases. Trimming stripped 0 bases from V and 7 bases from J, with 10 bases between. Germline CDR1 reads SGDLS; CDR2 reads YYNGEE. The CDR3 runs 13 residues. CDR3 residues: CASSVALGGEAFF. CDR3 bases: TGTGCCAGCAGCGTAGCTTTAGGGGGTGAAGCTTTCTTT.

The chain couples TRBV7-8 to TRBJ2-7, with 7 bases fitting TRBD1. There are 14 residues in the CDR3. V shed 5 bases, J shed 3 bases, and the junction held 7 bases outside the gene matches. Germline loops: CDR1 SGHVS, CDR2 FQNEAQ. As DNA, the CDR3 is TGTGCCAGCAGCCTTGGGGGACAGAACTACGAGCAGTACTTC. Translation gives CASSLGGQNYEQYF.

V and J are TRBV9 and TRBJ2-3; TRBD2 agrees at 12 bases. V lost 3 bases, J lost 0 bases, and 8 bases stayed unmatched. The CDR3 totals 18 residues. CDR1 and CDR2 from the germline V gene are SGDLS and YYNGEE. Here the CDR3 reads CASSGTGTSGSSTDTQYF. CDR3 DNA sequence: TGTGCCAGCAGCGGTACCGGGACTAGCGGGTCTAGCACAGATACGCAGTATTTT.

The chain employs TRBV4-3 and TRBJ1-2, with a possible D match to TRBD1 (6 bases). V was trimmed by 2 bases and J by 8 bases, leaving 18 bases between them. Per the germline V gene, CDR1 is LGHNA and CDR2 is YSLEER. The CDR3 spans 15 residues. CDR3 bases: TGCGCCAGCAGCCAACCTCAGGGGACCCTAGGGGGCTACACCTTC. It translates to CASSQPQGTLGGYTF.

The chain uses TRBV7-2 and TRBJ1-1; 8 bases are a match to TRBD1. In germline, CDR1 is SGHTA, CDR2 FQGNSA. This CDR3 has 14 residues. V lost 4 bases and J lost 5; bases outside the gene matches: 6. This chain's CDR3 is CASSSSTGETEAFF. The DNA for the CDR3 is TGTGCCAGCAGCTCCTCGACAGGGGAAACTGAAGCTTTCTTT. The full variable domain, its missing parts supplied by reference TRBV7-2 and TRBJ1-1, is GAGVSQSPSNKVTEKGKDVELRCDPISGHTALYWYRQSLGQGLEFLIYFQGNSAPDKSGLPSDRFSAERTGGSVSTLTIQRTQQEDSAVYLCASSSSTGETEAFFGQGTRLTVV.

This chain joins TRBV28 and TRBJ1-2; 7 nucleotides agree with TRBD1. The V gene's germline CDR1 is MDHEN and CDR2 SYDVKM. CDR3 size: 17 residues. J lost 1 base, V lost 1 base, and 9 bases had no gene match. In nucleotides, the CDR3 is TGTGCCAGCAGTTTATCGACAGGGCAATTAAATAACTATGGCTACACCTTC. This gives the protein CASSLSTGQLNNYGYTF.

V usage is TRBV6-2 or TRBV6-3 and J usage is TRBJ1-5; TRBD1 might be the D (6 bases). V was trimmed by 0 bases and J by 5 bases, leaving 14 bases between them. There are 16 residues in the CDR3. Germline CDR1 MNHEY, CDR2 SVGEGT. The CDR3 reads CASSYSPARGDQPQHF. In DNA, the CDR3 is TGTGCCAGCAGTTACTCCCCAGCCAGGGGCGATCAGCCCCAGCATTTT.

The rearrangement links TRBV5-6 to TRBJ1-4, with 7 positions matching TRBD1. V trimming: 3 bases; J trimming: 5 bases; junction bases outside the gene matches: 10. From germline, CDR1 is SGHDT and CDR2 YYEEEE. The CDR3 length is 16 residues. The CDR3 region has the DNA TGTGCCAGCAGCTACTGGACAGGCTACGGGAATGAAAAACTGTTTTTT. It yields the protein CASSYWTGYGNEKLFF. The variable domain in full, with the rest retrieved from reference TRBV5-6 and TRBJ1-4, is DAGVTQSPTHLIKTRGQQVTLRCSPKSGHDTVSWYQQALGQGPQFIFQYYEEEERQRGNFPDRFSGHQFPNYSSELNVNALLLGDSALYLCASSYWTGYGNEKLFFGSGTQLSVL.

The CDR3 here is CASSYQGYGYTF. In DNA, the CDR3 is TGTGCCAGCAGTTACCAGGGATATGGCTACACCTTC. The rearrangement joins TRBV2 to TRBJ1-2, with a possible D match to TRBD1 (5 bases). Trimming removed 5 bases at V and 5 bases at J, with 9 bases between. The V gene's germline CDR1 is SNHLY and CDR2 FYNNEI. The CDR3 contains 12 residues.

The chain has TRBV5-8 and TRBJ1-2; 7 bases are shared with TRBD1. The ends lost 0 bases at V and 5 bases at J; junction bases unmatched: 4. The CDR3 consists of 14 residues. Germline CDR1 reads SGHTS; CDR2 reads YDEGEE. The CDR3 coding sequence is TGTGCCAGCAGCTTGGGGGACAGATGGTATGGCTACACCTTC. This gives the protein CASSLGDRWYGYTF.

The V gene is TRBV28, the J gene TRBJ2-7, with D tentatively TRBD2 (6 bases). Germline loops: CDR1 MDHEN, CDR2 SYDVKM. The CDR3 length is 15 residues. Trimming shortened V by 5 bases and J by 5 bases, and 19 bases separated the two germline ends. The CDR3 is CASSLLSAGRNEQYF. CDR3 coding DNA: TGTGCCAGCAGTCTCCTCAGCGCGGGAAGGAACGAGCAGTACTTC.

The chain has TRBV7-9 and TRBJ1-1, with TRBD1 matching over 7 bases. CDR1 is SEHNR and CDR2 is FQNEAQ in the germline V gene (reference sequence). The CDR3 is made up of 14 amino acids. The V gene end was trimmed by 5 bases and the J gene end by 3 bases; junction bases not matched to a gene: 6. DNA of the CDR3: TGTGCCAGCAGCCGAACAGGGGCCGACACTGAAGCTTTCTTT. This sequence encodes CASSRTGADTEAFF.

The V call is TRBV5-1, the J call TRBJ2-2, with D perhaps matching TRBD2 (5 bases). Per germline, CDR1 SGHRS and CDR2 YFSETQ. The CDR3 loop spans 13 amino acids. V lost 4 bases, J lost 6 bases, and 10 bases lay in between. CDR3 residues: CASSRFGAGELFF. The CDR3 DNA is TGCGCCAGCAGCAGATTCGGGGCCGGGGAGCTGTTTTTT.

This clone was recorded at least ten times. The CDR3 coding sequence is TGTGCCAGCAGTGTGGGGCAGGGCAACTATGGCTACACCTTC. This translates into CASSVGQGNYGYTF. The rearrangement uses TRBV2 and TRBJ1-2, with a tentative D call TRBD1 (5 bases). The CDR3 runs 14 residues. Trimming left V 4 bases short and J 2 bases short, with 11 bases between. Per the germline V gene, CDR1 is SNHLY and CDR2 is FYNNEI.

This chain joins TRBV5-8 and TRBJ2-2; D possibly corresponds to TRBD1 (6 bases). V was shortened by 0 bases and J by 3 bases, with 15 bases between the two germline ends. Per the germline V gene, CDR1 is SGHTS and CDR2 is YDEGEE. This CDR3 has 17 residues. In DNA, the CDR3 is TGTGCCAGCAGCTTGGCCTTGGGGGCAAGGGACACCGGGGAGCTGTTTTTT. Protein product: CASSLALGARDTGELFF.

The CDR3 protein is CASSLSLQGSWEKLFF. CDR3 DNA: TGTGCCAGCAGCTTATCGTTACAGGGGTCGTGGGAAAAACTGTTTTTT. The chain joins TRBV7-2 to TRBJ1-4; 7 bases are a match to TRBD1. Germline trimming cut 2 bases from V and 8 bases from J; bases unmatched to any gene: 11. Germline V lookup: CDR1 SGHTA, CDR2 FQGNSA. There are 16 residues in the CDR3.

The CDR3 spells CASSFIGQARAQYF. CDR3 in DNA: TGTGCCAGCAGCTTCATCGGACAGGCCAGGGCCCAGTACTTC. This chain joins TRBV7-6 and TRBJ2-5; 7 bases map to TRBD1. The CDR3 covers 14 residues. Germline V gives CDR1 SGHVS, CDR2 FNYEAQ. Losses at the gene ends were 3 bases for V and 9 bases for J; bases not matched to a gene: 10.

This chain links TRBV7-3 with TRBJ2-1, with D possibly matching TRBD1 (6 bases). V shed 0 bases and J shed 9 bases, with 9 bases lying between them. The CDR3 loop spans 13 amino acids. Germline V gives CDR1 SGHTA, CDR2 FQGTGA. CDR3 DNA: TGTGCCAGCAGCTTAACAACAGGGAGTGAGCAGTTCTTC. It encodes CASSLTTGSEQFF.

The chain combines TRBV3-1 (or the pseudogene TRBV3-2) with TRBJ1-5; 8 bases agree with TRBD1. Germline V CDR1 and CDR2: LGHDT, YNNKEL (reference sequence). The V gene end was trimmed by 3 bases and the J gene end by 8 bases; junction bases not matched to a gene: 6. This CDR3 is 14 amino acids long. The CDR3 loop is CASSQDRVYEPQHF. DNA of the CDR3: TGTGCCAGCAGCCAGGACAGGGTTTATGAGCCCCAGCATTTT.

CDR3 region: CASSLRQGVNEQYF. CDR3 sequence (DNA): TGTGCCAGCTCACTGCGACAGGGAGTCAACGAGCAGTACTTC. The genes are TRBV18 and TRBJ2-7; 7 nucleotides agree with TRBD1. Germline CDR1 KGHSH, CDR2 LQKENI. The CDR3 has 14 amino acids. J lost 5 bases, V lost 4 bases, and 8 bases had no gene match.

The rearrangement links TRBV9 to TRBJ1-3, with D tentatively TRBD1 (6 bases). With 0 bases removed from V and 2 bases from J, the gap between germline ends came to 12 bases. The germline V gene encodes CDR1 SGDLS and CDR2 YYNGEE. The CDR3 contains 16 residues. The CDR3 DNA is TGTGCCAGCAGCGTAGAGGCCAGGGGACCTGGAAACACCATATATTTT. As protein: CASSVEARGPGNTIYF.

The chain is built from TRBV9 and TRBJ1-3, with 7 bases fitting TRBD1. After removal of 2 bases from V and 2 bases from J, the junction contained 7 bases not matched to a gene. The V gene's germline CDR1 is SGDLS and CDR2 YYNGEE. The CDR3 is made up of 16 amino acids. As DNA, the CDR3 is TGTGCCAGCAGCGTCGCCTCACAGGGGACTGGAAACACCATATATTTT. Amino acid sequence: CASSVASQGTGNTIYF.

The chain uses TRBV19 and TRBJ1-4; D possibly corresponds to TRBD1 (6 bases). Trimming cost V 3 bases and J 2 bases, with 7 bases left between them. CDR3 length: 14 residues. Germline CDR1 is LNHDA and CDR2 is SQIVND (reference sequence). For the CDR3, the DNA is TGTGCCAGTAGTATTAGGGGGACTAATGAAAAACTGTTTTTT. This sequence encodes CASSIRGTNEKLFF.

The chain uses TRBV2 and TRBJ2-5; perhaps TRBD2 as D (6 bases). This CDR3 is built from 13 residues. Germline V gene data show CDR1 as SNHLY and CDR2 as FYNNEI. V dropped 4 bases and J dropped 4 bases, with 10 bases sitting between them. The CDR3 region has the DNA TGTGCCAGCAGTGGACTAGTTCGAGAGACCCAGTACTTC. Translated, it gives CASSGLVRETQYF.

The V and J genes are TRBV3-1 (or the pseudogene TRBV3-2) and TRBJ1-3; no definite D call. The ends were cut back, 6 bases at V and 3 bases at J, with 6 bases in the middle. The CDR3 consists of 12 residues. Germline V gene sequence: CDR1 LGHDT, CDR2 YNNKEL (reference sequence). This CDR3 reads CASSRDGNTIYF. DNA for the CDR3: TGTGCCAGCAGTCGAGATGGAAACACCATATATTTT.